Below, 21 T cell receptor beta chains from the same sample are listed, as sequenced in a study of T-cell memory formation after mild COVID-19. TCRdb fed the 5' RACE reads into MiXCR, producing one record per CDR3 protein. The sample lists over 300,000 distinct CDR3 sequences, 20% to 25% occurring once. The sample comprised PBMCs or a T cell subset sorted from them (not recorded which). All receptors derive from a man between 18 and 35 years old who had mild COVID-19 (a few samples of this study predate the infection). Cell type and time point are not known.

The CDR3 DNA reads TGTGCCAGCAGCCCAGGGTTGGGACGCAGGGCCGGGGAGCTGTTTTTT. This sequence encodes CASSPGLGRRAGELFF. J is TRBJ2-2 and V is TRBV7-2; D is perhaps TRBD1 or TRBD2 (5 bases each). CDR3 size: 16 residues. Germline CDR1 and CDR2: SGHTA and FQGNSA. With 5 bases removed from V and 6 bases from J, the gap between germline ends came to 19 bases.

J is TRBJ1-1 and V is TRBV28; perhaps TRBD1 as D (6 bases). The V gene's germline CDR1 is MDHEN and CDR2 SYDVKM. There are 14 residues in the CDR3. The germline V and J ends were trimmed by 3 bases and 3 bases, with 11 bases remaining between them. The CDR3 nucleotides read TGTGCCAGCAGTTTGGCCAGGGGAGACACTGAAGCTTTCTTT. Translated: CASSLARGDTEAFF.

This clonotype was seen repeatedly, ten times or more. The V gene is TRBV12-3 or TRBV12-4, the J gene TRBJ2-7; 9 positions agree with TRBD2. CDR3 length equals 15 residues. Germline trimming cut 6 bases from V and 0 bases from J; bases unmatched to any gene: 6. In DNA, the CDR3 is TGTGCCAGCAGCCCTAGCGGGGATACCTCCTACGAGCAGTACTTC. It encodes CASSPSGDTSYEQYF.

V gene TRBV5-1 combines with J gene TRBJ2-3; D ambiguous. CDR1 is SGHRS, CDR2 YFSETQ, per germline. This CDR3 region has 15 residues. V lost 4 bases, J lost 0 bases, and 12 bases lay in between. The DNA of the CDR3 is TGCGCCAGCAGCGCGTCCGGATTCAGCACAGATACGCAGTATTTT. It encodes CASSASGFSTDTQYF.

This clonotype has more than one count but fewer than ten. This rearrangement joins TRBV4-1 to TRBJ1-1; weak D call: TRBD1 (5 bases). Germline lookup yields CDR1 MGHRA and CDR2 YSYEKL. The CDR3 consists of 13 residues. Trimming removed 2 bases from V and 9 bases from J, with 13 bases in between. Written as DNA, the CDR3 is TGCGCCAGCAGCCAAAGAGGGGAGGTGAAAGCTTTCTTT. Translation gives CASSQRGEVKAFF.

The rearrangement uses TRBV3-1 and TRBJ1-1; D is unclear. Germline-derived CDR1 and CDR2 are LGHDT and YNNKEL (reference sequence). This CDR3 comprises 16 residues. Trimming stripped 0 bases from V and 2 bases from J, with 13 bases between. The CDR3 reads CASSQDREAPNTEAFF. CDR3 DNA sequence: TGTGCCAGCAGCCAAGATCGGGAGGCCCCTAACACTGAAGCTTTCTTT.

The chain joins TRBV6-4 to TRBJ2-2; no definite D call. CDR3 size: 11 residues. Germline V gene data show CDR1 as MRHNA and CDR2 as SNTAGT. V lost 6 bases and J 5 bases, leaving 4 bases between the germline ends. The CDR3, as DNA: TGTGCCAGCAGGACGACCGGGGAGCTGTTTTTT. Amino acid sequence: CASRTTGELFF.

Written as DNA, the CDR3 is TGCGCCAGCAGCGCCCGGGCGGCAACTAATGAAAAACTGTTTTTT. Its protein is CASSARAATNEKLFF. This chain joins TRBV4-3 and TRBJ1-4; D not resolved. This CDR3 region has 15 residues. Germline loops: CDR1 LGHNA, CDR2 YSLEER. Trimming took 5 bases from V and 0 from J, leaving 10 bases between them.

This clonotype was seen ten or more times. V and J are TRBV19 and TRBJ1-2; D is possibly TRBD1 (5 bases). Germline values: CDR1 LNHDA, CDR2 SQIVND (reference sequence). Trimming took off 0 bases at V and 2 bases at J, with 13 bases between the two ends. The CDR3 has 16 amino acids. Here the CDR3 DNA reads TGTGCCAGTAGTATAGATGGGGCAGCACAAAACTATGGCTACACCTTC. Amino acids: CASSIDGAAQNYGYTF.

Note on this clonotype: A read error may account for a junction end that differs from germline. This rearrangement joins TRBV12-3 or TRBV12-4 to TRBJ2-5; weak D call: TRBD1 (6 bases). This CDR3 contains 14 residues. CDR3 residues: CASSLGTTQETKYF. The DNA of the CDR3 is TGTGCCAGCAGTTTGGGGACAACGCAAGAGACCAAGTACTTC.

The V and J genes are TRBV7-9 and TRBJ1-1; D unresolved. The V end lost 4 bases, the J end lost 9 bases, and 9 bases lay between the germline ends. The CDR3 has 11 amino acids. Germline lookup yields CDR1 SEHNR and CDR2 FQNEAQ (reference sequence). The CDR3 DNA is TGTGCCAGCAGCTACAATTGGCAAGCTTTCTTT. It yields the protein CASSYNWQAFF.

The rearrangement joins TRBV5-4 to TRBJ1-2; the D gene is possibly TRBD1 (6 bases). The CDR3 is 14 residues long. Germline V gene data show CDR1 as SGHNT and CDR2 as YYREEE (reference sequence). V was shortened by 4 bases and J by 3 bases, with 13 bases between the two germline ends. CDR3 in amino acids: CASSGQLGYYGYTF. The CDR3 region has the DNA TGTGCCAGCAGCGGACAGTTAGGGTACTATGGCTACACCTTC.

The chain has TRBV24-1 and TRBJ1-5, with D hard to call. CDR3 length equals 12 residues. V lost 0 bases and J 6 bases, leaving 2 bases between the germline ends. In germline, CDR1 is KGHDR, CDR2 SFDVKD. In nucleotides, the CDR3 is TGTGCCACCAGTGATTTGGGTCAGCCCCAGCATTTT. It specifies CATSDLGQPQHF.

V and J are TRBV5-4 and TRBJ2-5; D unclear. CDR3 length: 16 residues. V was trimmed by 4 bases and J by 0 bases, leaving 16 bases between them. CDR1 SGHNT and CDR2 YYREEE come from the germline V gene (reference sequence). The CDR3 protein is CASSPADGGNQETQYF. In nucleotides, the CDR3 is TGTGCCAGCAGCCCGGCTGATGGTGGTAACCAAGAGACCCAGTACTTC. The entire variable domain, with the rest obtained from reference TRBV5-4 and TRBJ2-5, is as follows: ETGVTQSPTHLIKTRGQQVTLRCSSQSGHNTVSWYQQALGQGPQFIFQYYREEENGRGNFPPRFSGLQFPNYSSELNVNALELDDSALYLCASSPADGGNQETQYFGPGTRLLVL.

This clonotype was detected only a few times. The V gene is TRBV24-1, the J gene TRBJ2-3; D may be TRBD1 (5 bases). Germline CDR1 KGHDR, CDR2 SFDVKD. This CDR3 has 14 amino acids. V was cut by 1 base and J by 3 bases, with 7 bases left in between. The CDR3 sequence: CATSDFAGTDTQYF. The CDR3 DNA reads as TGTGCCACCAGTGATTTCGCAGGGACAGATACGCAGTATTTT.

Many counts were recorded for this clonotype. The J gene is TRBJ1-5, the V gene TRBV2, with D hard to call. The CDR3 runs 14 residues. Trimming took off 7 bases at V and 0 bases at J, with 10 bases between the two ends. Germline lookup yields CDR1 SNHLY and CDR2 FYNNEI. CDR3 DNA sequence: TGTGCCAGCACGGGAAGCATTAGCAATCAGCCCCAGCATTTT. As protein: CASTGSISNQPQHF.

This clonotype occurred a few times. This chain connects TRBV4-1 to TRBJ1-1, with D possibly matching TRBD1 (6 bases). Trimming pared 3 bases from V and 11 bases from J, leaving 16 bases between. The CDR3 has 13 amino acids. The germline V gene has CDR1 MGHRA and CDR2 YSYEKL. Here the CDR3 reads CASSHGWTEMAFF. The DNA for the CDR3 is TGCGCCAGCAGCCACGGGTGGACAGAGATGGCTTTCTTT.

The table lists this clonotype with many counts. The chain's CDR3 is CASSLDPNEKLFF. The CDR3 coding sequence is TGCGCCAGCAGCTTGGATCCTAATGAAAAACTGTTTTTT. The rearrangement links TRBV5-1 to TRBJ1-4, with D unresolved. The V end was cut by 0 bases, the J end by 3 bases, with 3 bases between. The CDR3 loop spans 13 amino acids. Germline V gene lookup returns CDR1 SGHRS and CDR2 YFSETQ.

This clonotype has a handful of counts. V usage is TRBV10-3 and J usage is TRBJ1-1; 8 bases map to TRBD1. CDR3 length: 15 amino acids. V lost 3 bases to trimming and J lost 5 bases; unmatched junction nucleotides: 8. Germline V gives CDR1 ENHRY, CDR2 SYGVKD. The CDR3 loop reads CAISDSRGRGTEAFF. DNA of the CDR3: TGTGCCATCAGTGATTCCAGGGGGCGAGGGACTGAAGCTTTCTTT.

J is TRBJ2-1 and V is TRBV24-1; the D is unclear. The CDR3 covers 11 residues. The germline CDR1 and CDR2 sequences are KGHDR and SFDVKD. V was pared by 7 bases and J by 7 bases, with 7 bases between. The CDR3 sequence: CATSQWNEQFF. The CDR3, as DNA: TGTGCCACCAGCCAGTGGAATGAGCAGTTCTTC.

V and J are TRBV10-3 and TRBJ2-5; perhaps TRBD1 as D (5 bases). Germline CDR1 reads ENHRY; CDR2 reads SYGVKD. The V end was cut by 3 bases, the J end by 5 bases, with 10 bases between. This CDR3 comprises 13 residues. CDR3 sequence reads: CAISDRVRETQYF. The CDR3, as DNA: TGTGCCATCAGTGACAGGGTGCGGGAGACCCAGTACTTC.